The next 16 T cell receptor beta chains were all read from a single sample in a study of graft-versus-host responses after intestinal transplantation. These receptors are not linked to any known antigen. Libraries were prepared by immunoSEQ multiplex PCR; TCRdb keeps only in-frame clonotypes and omits some of them. The sample has around 90,000 clones, about 94% seen once. The sequences come from unstimulated CD4+ T cells sorted from spleen or lymph node cells, collected before transplant. The receptors originated from a human donor who was the organ donor for an intestinal transplant.

The chain has TRBV30 and TRBJ1-4; D is possibly TRBD1 (5 bases). Germline assignment: CDR1 GTSNPN and CDR2 SVGIG (reference sequence). This CDR3 spans 16 amino acids. V lost 0 bases and J 7 bases, leaving 18 bases between the germline ends. As DNA, the CDR3 is TGTGCCTGGAGTGTCGCCAGGGTTGTTCGGCGTGAAAAACTGTTTTTT. Translation: CAWSVARVVRREKLFF. The full variable domain, in which reference TRBV30 and TRBJ1-4 provide the parts outside the CDR3, is SQTIHQWPATLVQPVGSPLSLECTVEGTSNPNLYWYRQAAGRGLQLLFYSVGIGQISSEVPQNLSASRPQDRQFILSSKKLLLSDSGFYLCAWSVARVVRREKLFFGSGTQLSVL.

The V and J genes are TRBV6-6 and TRBJ2-5; the D is unclear. Germline CDR1 reads MNHNY; CDR2 reads SVGAGI (reference sequence). This CDR3 comprises 12 residues. V lost 8 bases to trimming and J lost 1 base, with 8 bases between them. The CDR3 bases are TGTGCCAGCTCGGCTAGCCAAGAGACCCAGTACTTC. It is translated as CASSASQETQYF.

This sequence joins TRBV19 and TRBJ1-2; D ambiguous. The CDR3 contains 14 residues. Germline V lookup: CDR1 LNHDA, CDR2 SQIVND (reference sequence). V was shortened by 5 bases and J by 1 base, with 11 bases between the two germline ends. CDR3 sequence (DNA): TGTGCCAGTAGTCCCCAACACGTTAACTATGGCTACACCTTC. Protein sequence: CASSPQHVNYGYTF.

This clone was observed a single time. The chain has TRBV7-2 and TRBJ1-5; TRBD1 might be the D (5 bases). The germline V gene encodes CDR1 SGHTA and CDR2 FQGNSA. V was clipped by 3 bases and J by 9 bases, with 12 bases between them. The CDR3 runs to 13 residues. In nucleotides, the CDR3 is TGTGCCAGCAGCTTGGGGACTAGCACGCCCCAGCATTTT. It yields the protein CASSLGTSTPQHF.

This sequence joins TRBV6-5 and TRBJ2-1; either TRBD1 or TRBD2 may supply D (5 bases each). V lost 5 bases and J lost 10, with 15 bases in between. In germline, CDR1 is MNHEY, CDR2 SVGAGI. CDR3 length: 13 amino acids. The DNA for the CDR3 is TGTGCCAGCAGTGTTCCCGGGACCCGAGAGCAGTTCTTC. Protein sequence: CASSVPGTREQFF.

Details on this clone: The sample carries other DNA sequences with the same CDR3. This chain joins TRBV28 and TRBJ2-1; 7 bases map to TRBD1. The CDR3 totals 14 residues. The J segment lost 1 base and the V segment lost 5 bases, leaving 2 bases of the junction unmatched. Germline V CDR1 and CDR2: MDHEN, SYDVKM. The CDR3 protein is CASSATGSYNEQFF. The CDR3 DNA is TGTGCCAGCAGTGCGACAGGGTCCTACAATGAGCAGTTCTTC.

The chain combines TRBV19 with TRBJ2-1; 9 bases fit TRBD2. The V gene end was trimmed by 3 bases and the J gene end by 1 base; junction bases not matched to a gene: 4. The CDR3 covers 16 residues. Looked up from germline, CDR1 is LNHDA and CDR2 is SQIVND (reference sequence). The CDR3: CASSIRRGGSYNEQFF. The CDR3 DNA reads TGTGCCAGTAGTATTAGGCGGGGGGGATCCTACAATGAGCAGTTCTTC. Looking up the rest from reference TRBV19 and TRBJ2-1 gives the full variable domain: DGGITQSPKYLFRKEGQNVTLSCEQNLNHDAMYWYRQDPGQGLRLIYYSQIVNDFQKGDIAEGYSVSREKKESFPLTVTSAQKNPTAFYLCASSIRRGGSYNEQFFGPGTRLTVL.

This sequence joins TRBV10-3 and TRBJ1-2; 11 bases match TRBD1. Germline V gene lookup returns CDR1 ENHRY and CDR2 SYGVKD. Losses at the gene ends were 4 bases for V and 4 bases for J; bases not matched to a gene: 8. The CDR3 is 16 amino acids. The CDR3 protein is CAISATGTGGGYGYTF. The CDR3 DNA reads as TGTGCCATCAGTGCTACCGGGACAGGGGGAGGCTATGGCTACACCTTC.

The chain recombines TRBV6-6 with TRBJ1-3; TRBD1 aligns across 7 bases. Per germline, CDR1 MNHNY and CDR2 SVGAGI (reference sequence). J was trimmed by 0 bases and V by 6 bases; bases with no gene match: 5. The CDR3 has 15 amino acids. CDR3 loop: CASSQRQGSGNTIYF. CDR3 DNA sequence: TGTGCCAGCAGCCAACGACAGGGCTCTGGAAACACCATATATTTT.

The CDR3 is CASSWGLGHEQYF. The CDR3 DNA sequence: TGTGCCAGCAGCTGGGGACTAGGTCACGAGCAGTACTTC. The chain couples TRBV7-3 to TRBJ2-7, with 8 bases aligning to TRBD2. Germline CDR1 is SGHTA and CDR2 is FQGTGA. The CDR3 is 13 amino acids. The V segment lost 4 bases and the J segment 5 bases; nucleotides outside the gene matches: 4.

The J gene is TRBJ1-1, the V gene TRBV19; D is possibly TRBD1 (6 bases). CDR3 length equals 14 residues. The germline V gene encodes CDR1 LNHDA and CDR2 SQIVND (reference sequence). V was cut by 1 base and J by 3 bases, with 9 bases left in between. CDR3 sequence: CASSIGNRDTEAFF. In DNA form, the CDR3 reads TGTGCCAGTAGTATAGGGAACAGGGACACTGAAGCTTTCTTT.

The chain employs TRBV25-1 and TRBJ2-7, with no clear D. The CDR3 runs to 11 residues. Trimming removed 3 bases from V and 4 bases from J, with 4 bases in between. Germline values: CDR1 MGHDK, CDR2 SYGVNS. CDR3 residues: CASSDRYEQYF. CDR3 nucleotides: TGTGCCAGCAGTGACCGGTACGAGCAGTACTTC.

This clone came up once. The rearrangement uses TRBV5-4 and TRBJ2-7; D not resolved. This CDR3 spans 16 amino acids. Germline-derived CDR1 and CDR2 are SGHNT and YYREEE (reference sequence). Trimming stripped 4 bases from V and 1 base from J, with 18 bases between. CDR3: CASSADLSLTSYEQYF. In DNA form, the CDR3 reads TGTGCCAGCAGCGCTGATCTATCCCTCACATCCTACGAGCAGTACTTC.

Comment on this clone: The same CDR3 can be traced to other DNA sequences in this sample. The genes are TRBV6-5 and TRBJ1-2; D remains ambiguous. The CDR3 has 13 residues. Germline CDR1 reads MNHEY; CDR2 reads SVGAGI. The ends were cut back, 0 bases at V and 1 base at J, with 3 bases in the middle. This CDR3 reads CASSYSGNYGYTF. The CDR3, as DNA: TGTGCCAGCAGTTACTCTGGTAACTATGGCTACACCTTC.

This clone appeared a single time. The same CDR3 can be traced to other DNA sequences in this sample. The V and J genes are TRBV5-1 and TRBJ2-5, with 13 bases lining up with TRBD2. The trim removed 4 bases at V and 1 base at J, leaving 1 base unmatched. CDR3 length equals 15 residues. Germline values: CDR1 SGHRS, CDR2 YFSETQ. This CDR3 is CASSRTSGGQETQYF. Here the CDR3 DNA reads TGCGCCAGCAGCCGGACTAGCGGGGGCCAAGAGACCCAGTACTTC.

The chain recombines TRBV2 with TRBJ2-3; D is unresolved. The germline gives CDR1 SNHLY, CDR2 FYNNEI. The V and J ends lost 8 bases and 6 bases respectively, with 9 bases between them. This CDR3 contains 11 residues. The DNA for the CDR3 is TGTGCCAGCGAGATATGGGATACGCAGTATTTT. Translated, it gives CASEIWDTQYF.